A selection of T cell receptor beta chains follows, all from one sample in a study of cytomegalovirus exposure and HLA in healthy donors. Sequencing used immunoSEQ multiplex PCR; TCRdb keeps in-frame clones, though not all of them. The table shows 55,000 to 70,000 clones, with 70% occurring only once. The sequenced sample was PBMCs. Receptors originate from a woman in her sixties in good health and CMV-seropositive. Both conserved end residues are part of each CDR3. A D gene is named only where the DNA matches it firmly. Clone size is not always given. Where it is, it says once, few, many or a class for expanded clones.

>TRBD1|TRBJ1-2|TRBV6-5|.
TGTGCCAGCAGTTACCCCACAGGGGAGGGCTACACCTTC
CASSYPTGEGYTF
>TRBD1|TRBJ2-1|TRBV5-1|.
TGCGCCAGCAGGGAACAGGGGGCGGACAATGAGCAGTTCTTC
CASREQGADNEQFF
>.|TRBJ1-3|TRBV11-1|.
TGTGCCAGCAGCTCCAGAGGGAGCGAAGGAAACACCATATATTTT
CASSSRGSEGNTIYF
>TRBD2|TRBJ2-4|TRBV7-2|.
TGTGCCAGCAGCCTCACTAGCGGGGGCCGGGATATCCGGTACTTC
CASSLTSGGRDIRYF
>TRBD2|TRBJ2-2|TRBV7-8|.
TGTGCCAGCAGCCCTCTAGCGGGGGGGGAAGGGGAGCTGTTTTTT
CASSPLAGGEGELFF
>.|TRBJ1-2|TRBV5-1|.
TGCGCCAGCAGCTTGGGGCAGGGTGAGACCTATGGCTACACCTTC
CASSLGQGETYGYTF
>.|TRBJ2-7|TRBV7-9|.
TGTGCCAGCAGCCCAGGGGGGTCCGAGCAGTACTTC
CASSPGGSEQYF
>.|TRBJ1-2|TRBV6-5|.
TGTGCCAGCAGGTCGACAGGCAGGTTTGGTGGCTACACCTTC
CASRSTGRFGGYTF
>TRBD2|TRBJ2-2|TRBV2|.
TGTGCCAGCAGTGAAGGGAGCGGGGGTGGCACCGGGGAGCTGTTTTTT
CASSEGSGGGTGELFF
>.|TRBJ2-3|TRBV7-2|.
TGTGCCAGCAGCTTTTTGGTGGCCACAGATACGCAGTATTTT
CASSFLVATDTQYF
>.|TRBJ1-5|TRBV28|.
TGTGCCAGCAGTTTGGGAGGGAATAGCAATCAGCCCCAGCATTTT
CASSLGGNSNQPQHF
>.|TRBJ1-6|TRBV6-5|once
TGTGCCAGCAGTTACTTCAGAAATTCACCCCTCCACTTT
CASSYFRNSPLHF
>.|TRBJ1-2|TRBV11-2|.
TGTGCCAGCAGCCGCGGGGGGGGCAGGGGCAGGATAGACTATGGCTACACCTTC
CASSRGGGRGRIDYGYTF
>.|TRBJ1-2|TRBV19|once
TGTGCCAGTAGTATACTCCATCGGGATGGCTACATCTTC
CASSILHRDGYIF
>TRBD2|TRBJ2-1|TRBV2|.
TGTGCCAGCCGTCATGGGATACTAGCGGGGGGCCGGTGGGATGAGCAGTTCTTC
CASRHGILAGGRWDEQFF
>TRBD1|TRBJ1-6|TRBV7-2|.
TGTGCCAGCAGCTTAGCGACAGGGGGCAATTCACCCCTCCACTTT
CASSLATGGNSPLHF
>.|TRBJ1-6|TRBV2|.
TGTGCCAGCAGTGTTACCAGGGGCAGCAATAATTCACCCCTCCACTTT
CASSVTRGSNNSPLHF
>.|TRBJ2-7|TRBV7-2|.
TGTGCCAGCAGCTTAGTCTTCGGGGTAAACTACGAGCAGTACTTC
CASSLVFGVNYEQYF
>TRBD1|TRBJ1-3|TRBV28|.
TGTGCCAGCAGCTTGAGAACGACAGGGCCTGGAAACACCATATATTTT
CASSLRTTGPGNTIYF
>.|TRBJ1-1|TRBV5-1|.
TGCGCCAGCAGCTTGGCCCGTGGGGGCCGCGGCACTGAAGCTTTCTTT
CASSLARGGRGTEAFF
>.|TRBJ1-5|TRBV7-9|.
TGTTCCAGCAGCCCGGACACCAATCAGCCCCAGCATTTT
CSSSPDTNQPQHF
>.|TRBJ2-1|TRBV18|.
TGTGCCAGCTCACCACCTACAGGAGGGGCGATGGGAAATGAGCAGTTCTTC
CASSPPTGGAMGNEQFF
>.|TRBJ2-5|TRBV5-6|.
TGTGCCAGCAGCTTGGGACAGGGGAGGGCGGAGACCCAGTACTTC
CASSLGQGRAETQYF
>.|TRBJ1-1|TRBV11-3|few
TGTGCCAGCAGCTTAGACGAGGACACTGAAGCTTTCTTT
CASSLDEDTEAFF
>.|TRBJ2-7|TRBV7-2|.
TGTGCCAGCAGCTTAACAGGTCGGGAGATAGGAGAGCAGTACTTC
CASSLTGREIGEQYF
>.|TRBJ1-1|TRBV5-1|.
TGCGCCAGCAGCTTGGGAGGAACAGGGAACCCTGAAGCTTTCTTT
CASSLGGTGNPEAFF
>.|TRBJ1-6|TRBV7-2|.
TGTGCCAGCAGCTTAGGGCCCTATAATTCACCCCTCCACTTT
CASSLGPYNSPLHF
>TRBD1|TRBJ1-1|TRBV28|.
TGTGCCAGCAGTTTGGGGGGCAGGGGGAAAAGAACTGAAGCTTTCTTT
CASSLGGRGKRTEAFF
>TRBD2|TRBJ2-7|TRBV6-6|.
TGTGCCAGCAGCGTGGGGGGGGGCGAGCAGTACTTC
CASSVGGGEQYF
>.|TRBJ1-3|TRBV7-2|once
TGTGCCAGCAGCCTCGGGGGAGGTTTCTCTGGAAACACCATATATTTT
CASSLGGGFSGNTIYF
>.|TRBJ1-1|TRBV11-2|.
TGTGCCAGCAGCTTAGAGGCAGGGTATGACACTGAAGCTTTCTTT
CASSLEAGYDTEAFF
>TRBD2|TRBJ2-1|TRBV2|.
TGTGCCAGCAGCGGACTAGCGGGGGGTTACAATGAGCAGTTCTTC
CASSGLAGGYNEQFF
>.|TRBJ1-1|TRBV19|once
TGTGCCAGTAGTACCCCGGTGGTTTCTGGCACTGAAGCTTTCTTT
CASSTPVVSGTEAFF
>.|TRBJ1-5|TRBV7-9|few
TGTTCCAGCAGGTCGTCAGGCGCCCAGAATCAGCCCCAGCATTTT
CSSRSSGAQNQPQHF
>TRBD1|TRBJ2-2|TRBV5-1|.
TGCGCCAGCATTCCCGGGACAGCAACCGGGGAGCTGTTTTTT
CASIPGTATGELFF
>TRBD2|TRBJ2-2|TRBV10-2|.
TGCGCCAGCACTCGGACTAGCGGGGGGACTGGGGAGCTGTTTTTT
CASTRTSGGTGELFF
>TRBD1|TRBJ1-3|TRBV2|.
TGTGCCAGCAGTGGGGACAGGGAAAACACCATATATTTT
CASSGDRENTIYF
>.|TRBJ1-1|TRBV11-2|.
TGTGCCAGCAGTAGAGGGGTGGAGGGAAGTGATGCTGAAGCTTTCTTT
CASSRGVEGSDAEAFF
>.|TRBJ1-1|TRBV18|.
TGTGCCAGCTCCCCCGGGACAAGGGGGATTAACACTGAAGCTTTCTTT
CASSPGTRGINTEAFF